These T cell receptor beta chains were read from a single sample in a study of cytomegalovirus exposure and HLA in healthy donors. Only in-frame clones appear in the TCRdb table, and some are missing; sequencing was by immunoSEQ multiplex PCR. This sample carries under 150,000 clones, 9.5% of them seen once, and the ten largest clones take 3% to 3.5%. Sequences were obtained from PBMCs. These receptors were obtained from a man between 25 and 39 years old in good health and CMV-seronegative. Both conserved end residues are part of each CDR3. The D gene is left open where the match is weak. Clone sizes are given selectively: once, few, many, or a class where the clone is expanded.

size | J | D | length | V | CDR3 | DNA
few | TRBJ2-2 | NA | 15 | TRBV10-1 | CASSDQTVNTGELFF | TGCGCCAGCAGCGATCAGACAGTTAACACCGGGGAGCTGTTTTTT
NA | TRBJ1-1 | NA | 15 | TRBV4-1 | CASRPAGGRRTEAFF | TGCGCCAGCAGGCCCGCGGGGGGCCGACGAACTGAAGCTTTCTTT
few | TRBJ1-2 | NA | 12 | TRBV30 | CAWRRTGSGYTF | TGTGCCTGGAGGAGAACAGGGTCTGGCTACACCTTC
NA | TRBJ1-5 | NA | 14 | TRBV2 | CASSELQSLQPQHF | TGTGCCAGCAGTGAATTACAGTCCTTACAGCCCCAGCATTTT
few | TRBJ2-7 | NA | 13 | TRBV27 | CASSPRSPRKQYF | TGTGCCAGCAGTCCCCGGTCGCCCCGTAAGCAGTACTTC
few | TRBJ2-3 | TRBD2 | 16 | TRBV4-1 | CASSQGLAGGRDTQYF | TGCGCCAGCAGCCAGGGACTAGCGGGAGGTCGGGATACGCAGTATTTT
few | TRBJ2-3 | NA | 13 | TRBV25-1 | CASSEYGTDTQYF | TGTGCCAGCAGTGAATACGGGACAGATACGCAGTATTTT
medium-sized | TRBJ2-1 | TRBD1 | 17 | TRBV12-5 | CASGWGTEENRYNEQFF | TGTGCTAGTGGATGGGGGACAGAGGAAAACCGTTACAATGAGCAGTTCTTC
NA | TRBJ2-3 | NA | 16 | TRBV19 | CASSIDLQLRAGTQYF | TGTGCCAGTAGTATAGACCTACAATTGCGGGCGGGTACGCAGTATTTT
few | TRBJ1-1 | TRBD1 | 16 | TRBV6-6 | CASSYRTGRLGPEAFF | TGTGCCAGCAGTTACCGGACAGGGAGGCTTGGACCTGAAGCTTTCTTT
few | TRBJ2-5 | NA | 11 | TRBV9 | CASSAGETQYF | TGTGCCAGCAGCGCGGGGGAGACCCAGTACTTC
NA | TRBJ2-2 | TRBD2 | 17 | TRBV4-3 | CASSQDYGTSGTGELFF | TGCGCCAGCAGCCAAGATTATGGGACTAGCGGGACCGGGGAGCTGTTTTTT
NA | TRBJ1-1 | NA | 12 | TRBV5-5 | CASSFLNTEAFF | TGTGCCAGCAGCTTCCTTAACACTGAAGCTTTCTTT
few | TRBJ2-1 | TRBD2 | 19 | TRBV27 | CASSSPVITSGGPVVEQFF | TGTGCCAGCAGTTCCCCCGTTATAACTAGCGGGGGGCCCGTTGTGGAGCAGTTCTTC
NA | TRBJ2-7 | TRBD1 | 14 | TRBV19 | CASSSYGTGREQYF | TGTGCCAGTAGTTCGTACGGGACAGGGCGGGAGCAGTACTTC
few | TRBJ2-3 | NA | 15 | TRBV6-1 | CASSELEGGTDTQYF | TGTGCCAGCAGTGAACTAGAGGGCGGCACAGATACGCAGTATTTT
few | TRBJ1-2 | TRBD1 | 15 | TRBV5-6 | CASSFPGGSDYGYTF | TGTGCCAGCAGCTTCCCAGGGGGTAGCGACTATGGCTACACCTTC
few | TRBJ2-7 | NA | 15 | TRBV7-3 | CASSLIIALRYEQYF | TGTGCCAGCAGCCTAATTATAGCGCTCAGGTACGAGCAGTACTTC
few | TRBJ2-7 | TRBD1 | 17 | TRBV30 | CAWIPKTAGTGNYEQYF | TGTGCCTGGATCCCCAAGACTGCCGGGACAGGGAACTACGAGCAGTACTTC
few | TRBJ1-4 | NA | 15 | TRBV9 | CASSPEGRGSGKLFF | TGTGCCAGCAGCCCAGAGGGGAGAGGTAGCGGAAAACTGTTTTTT
NA | TRBJ2-7 | TRBD1 | 16 | TRBV10-1 | CASSGETGIGSYEQYF | TGCGCCAGCAGTGGCGAGACAGGGATTGGATCCTACGAGCAGTACTTC
few | TRBJ2-1 | TRBD2 | 16 | TRBV5-1 | CASSLDTSGTPLGQFF | TGCGCCAGCAGCTTGGATACTAGCGGGACACCCCTTGGGCAGTTCTTC
NA | TRBJ1-1 | NA | 14 | TRBV27 | CASSSKTGNTEAFF | TGTGCCAGCAGTTCCAAGACAGGGAACACTGAAGCTTTCTTT
NA | TRBJ1-1 | NA | 14 | TRBV27 | CASSLVPMNTEAFF | TGTGCCAGCAGTTTAGTCCCAATGAACACTGAAGCTTTCTTT
NA | TRBJ2-3 | NA | 14 | TRBV5-1 | CASSFSTVTDTQYF | TGCGCCAGCAGCTTTTCTACCGTCACAGATACGCAGTATTTT
NA | TRBJ2-7 | TRBD1 | 14 | TRBV15 | CATSRETGGYEQYF | TGTGCCACCAGCAGGGAGACAGGGGGCTACGAGCAGTACTTC
NA | TRBJ1-6 | TRBD1 | 15 | TRBV9 | CASSVRAQGNSPLHF | TGTGCCAGCAGCGTGAGGGCACAGGGGAATTCACCCCTCCACTTT
few | TRBJ2-4 | NA | 15 | TRBV11-2 | CASSSSPSGKNIQYF | TGTGCCAGCAGCTCCTCCCCCTCGGGCAAAAACATTCAGTACTTC
few | TRBJ2-1 | TRBD2 | 17 | TRBV2 | CASSLGLGEGRNNEQFF | TGTGCCAGCAGCCTCGGTTTGGGGGAGGGAAGGAACAATGAGCAGTTCTTC
few | TRBJ2-2 | TRBD1 | 17 | TRBV4-1 | CASSQEGGLDRGGELFF | TGCGCCAGCAGCCAAGAGGGGGGGCTGGACAGGGGAGGGGAGCTGTTTTTT
few | TRBJ1-1 | NA | 14 | TRBV30 | CAWSSPRMFRGAFF | TGTGCCTGGAGTTCTCCCAGAATGTTTCGGGGAGCTTTCTTT
few | TRBJ2-1 | TRBD1 | 15 | TRBV30 | CAFLSRDRAYNEQFF | TGTGCCTTTTTAAGCCGGGACAGGGCCTACAATGAGCAGTTCTTC
few | TRBJ1-3 | NA | 14 | TRBV30 | CAWNTGFSGNTIYF | TGTGCCTGGAACACAGGGTTCTCTGGAAACACCATATATTTT
NA | TRBJ2-7 | NA | 12 | TRBV27 | CASTGRSYEQYF | TGTGCCAGCACAGGGAGGTCCTACGAGCAGTACTTC
NA | TRBJ1-6 | TRBD1 | 13 | TRBV5-1 | CASSVTGDSPLHF | TGCGCCAGCAGCGTGACAGGGGATTCACCCCTCCACTTT
NA | TRBJ2-5 | NA | 17 | TRBV19 | CASSIDGEGGGQETQYF | TGTGCCAGTAGTATAGATGGAGAGGGAGGGGGCCAAGAGACCCAGTACTTC
NA | TRBJ2-1 | NA | 16 | TRBV27 | CASSQLTSLFYNEQFF | TGTGCCAGCAGTCAACTGACTAGTCTCTTCTACAATGAGCAGTTCTTC
few | TRBJ1-3 | NA | 16 | TRBV5-1 | CASSLWAGEGGNTIYF | TGCGCCAGCAGCCTGTGGGCAGGGGAAGGCGGAAACACCATATATTTT
few | TRBJ1-1 | NA | 16 | TRBV7-2 | CASSFLRNKKNTEAFF | TGTGCCAGCAGCTTTTTAAGAAACAAAAAGAACACTGAAGCTTTCTTT
few | TRBJ1-3 | NA | 14 | TRBV28 | CASSLQQIGNTIYF | TGTGCCAGCAGTTTGCAACAGATTGGAAACACCATATATTTT
NA | TRBJ1-2 | TRBD1 | 17 | TRBV5-6 | CASRGNLGQGANYGYTF | TGTGCCAGCAGGGGTAATCTGGGACAGGGGGCGAACTATGGCTACACCTTC
NA | TRBJ1-2 | TRBD1 | 15 | TRBV19 | CASSILQGYNYGYTF | TGTGCCAGTAGTATTTTACAGGGGTATAACTATGGCTACACCTTC
few | TRBJ1-5 | TRBD1 | 15 | TRBV4-3 | CASSQTGGGNQPQHF | TGCGCCAGCAGCCAAACAGGGGGCGGCAATCAGCCCCAGCATTTT
few | TRBJ2-3 | NA | 17 | TRBV15 | CATSRDLSRSGEDTQYF | TGTGCCACCAGCAGAGACCTCTCGCGGAGTGGGGAGGATACGCAGTATTTT
few | TRBJ2-7 | TRBD2 | 14 | TRBV6-1 | CASNPGLASYEQYF | TGTGCCAGCAACCCGGGACTAGCGTCCTACGAGCAGTACTTC
few | TRBJ2-3 | TRBD1 | 17 | TRBV14 | CASSQSLNRGPGDTQYF | TGTGCCAGCAGCCAATCCCTAAACAGGGGACCGGGAGATACGCAGTATTTT
NA | TRBJ1-6 | NA | 15 | TRBV7-2 | CASSSPGNLNSPLHF | TGTGCCAGCAGCTCACCAGGGAATTTAAATTCACCCCTCCACTTT
NA | TRBJ2-2 | NA | 12 | TRBV6-1 | CASTQNTGELFF | TGTGCCAGCACCCAAAACACCGGGGAGCTGTTTTTT
few | TRBJ1-1 | TRBD1 | 20 | TRBV19 | CASSDLSPGQRPNFNTEAFF | TGTGCCAGTAGTGACCTGTCTCCGGGACAGCGCCCCAATTTTAACACTGAAGCTTTCTTT
many | TRBJ1-2 | NA | 14 | TRBV18 | CASSPEEGFYGYTF | TGTGCCAGCTCACCAGAGGAGGGGTTCTATGGCTACACCTTC
few | TRBJ2-1 | TRBD2 | 18 | TRBV4-3 | CASSRNQVWFDPGGEQFF | TGCGCCAGCAGCCGTAACCAAGTTTGGTTCGACCCGGGAGGTGAGCAGTTCTTC
few | TRBJ2-7 | TRBD1 | 14 | TRBV10-1 | CASSENAGGFEQYF | TGCGCCAGCAGTGAAAATGCAGGGGGCTTCGAGCAGTACTTC
few | TRBJ2-3 | NA | 12 | TRBV10-3 | CAIRTSTDTQYF | TGTGCCATTCGGACTAGCACAGATACGCAGTATTTT
NA | TRBJ1-5 | TRBD1 | 15 | TRBV2 | CASGRDRGKGQPQHF | TGTGCCAGCGGAAGAGACAGGGGGAAGGGTCAGCCCCAGCATTTT